The 30 T cell receptor beta chains below all came from one sample that was sequenced in a study of identical twins. TCRdb fed the 5' RACE reads into MiXCR, producing one record per CDR3 protein. Among about 890,000 distinct CDR3 sequences listed, 9% to 15% were seen once. In addition, the sample was reused for a study of yellow fever vaccine responses in identical twins.

The sample consisted of PBMCs. The receptors originated from a woman in her late teens or twenties in good health.

This clonotype was observed many times. The chain is built from TRBV12-3 or TRBV12-4 and TRBJ2-2, with 10 positions matching TRBD2. After removal of 9 bases from V and 0 bases from J, the junction contained 1 base not matched to a gene. The CDR3 is 14 residues long. CDR3 amino acids: CASSGGPNTGELFF. The CDR3 DNA sequence: TGTGCCAGTAGCGGGGGGCCGAACACCGGGGAGCTGTTTTTT.

The rearrangement joins TRBV15 to TRBJ2-1; D is ambiguous. The CDR3 contains 14 residues. From germline, CDR1 is LNHNV and CDR2 YYDKDF (reference sequence). The germline V and J ends were trimmed by 0 bases and 4 bases, with 7 bases remaining between them. The CDR3 loop is CATSRDPLYNEQFF. The CDR3 nucleotides read TGTGCCACCAGCAGAGACCCACTTTACAATGAGCAGTTCTTC.

This clonotype was recorded a few times. The V call is TRBV10-1, the J call TRBJ2-7; TRBD1 matches at 7 bases. Germline V gene lookup returns CDR1 WNHNN and CDR2 SYGVQD (reference sequence). With V trimmed by 6 bases and J by 0 bases, 5 bases remained unmatched. The CDR3 runs 14 residues. The CDR3 loop is CASSKDRSSYEQYV. CDR3 DNA: TGCGCCAGCAGCAAGGACAGGAGCTCCTACGAGCAGTACGTC.

V is TRBV29-1 and J is TRBJ2-1; TRBD2 matches 14 bases. CDR1 is SQVTM and CDR2 is ANQGSEA in the germline V gene. The CDR3 runs 17 residues. The trim removed 0 bases at V and 5 bases at J, leaving 6 bases unmatched. The CDR3 reads CSVEDQGTSGRDNEQFF. CDR3 in DNA: TGCAGCGTTGAAGATCAAGGGACTAGCGGGAGAGACAATGAGCAGTTCTTC.

This clonotype was recorded many times. The chain carries TRBV29-1 and TRBJ2-2, with a weak D call TRBD2 (6 bases). This CDR3 region has 16 residues. Germline V lookup: CDR1 SQVTM, CDR2 ANQGSEA. Trimming removed 0 bases at V and 4 bases at J, with 15 bases between. CDR3 residues: CSVEDRRQGGTGELFF. CDR3 in DNA: TGCAGCGTTGAAGATCGGAGGCAGGGAGGCACCGGGGAGCTGTTTTTT.

There are a few counts of this clonotype. The chain carries TRBV5-6 and TRBJ1-2, with D possibly matching TRBD1 (5 bases). The V gene's germline CDR1 is SGHDT and CDR2 YYEEEE. The CDR3 runs 13 residues. The V end lost 2 bases, the J end lost 6 bases, and 11 bases lay between the germline ends. The CDR3 is CASSFGAADGYTF. The CDR3 nucleotides read TGTGCCAGCAGCTTTGGGGCGGCGGATGGCTACACCTTC.

This clonotype has a count of ten or more. The chain employs TRBV20-1 and TRBJ2-2; the D is unclear. The CDR3 spans 12 residues. The V end was cut by 5 bases, the J end by 1 base, with 5 bases between. CDR1 and CDR2 (germline): DFQATT, SNEGSKA (reference sequence). The CDR3 DNA follows: TGCAGTGCTCACAAGAACACCGGGGAGCTGTTTTTT. This encodes CSAHKNTGELFF.

This clonotype was detected only a few times. J is TRBJ2-2 and V is TRBV12-5; weak D call: TRBD2 (6 bases). V lost 0 bases to trimming and J lost 2 bases, with 10 bases between them. The CDR3 length is 16 residues. CDR1 LGHNT and CDR2 FRNRAP come from the germline V gene. The CDR3 here is CASGLVGGENTGELFF. As DNA, the CDR3 is TGTGCTAGTGGTTTGGTGGGGGGAGAAAACACCGGGGAGCTGTTTTTT.

The rearrangement uses TRBV19 and TRBJ2-2, with 10 bases aligning to TRBD1. The ends lost 4 bases at V and 3 bases at J; junction bases unmatched: 2. CDR1 LNHDA and CDR2 SQIVND come from the germline V gene (reference sequence). This CDR3 is 15 amino acids long. The DNA of the CDR3 is TGTGCCAGTAGTAGGACAGGGGGATACACCGGGGAGCTGTTTTTT. Its protein is CASSRTGGYTGELFF.

V is TRBV9 and J is TRBJ2-1; D is possibly TRBD1 (6 bases). V shed 0 bases and J shed 3 bases, with 10 bases lying between them. Germline V CDR1 and CDR2: SGDLS, YYNGEE. The CDR3 spans 15 residues. The CDR3 DNA follows: TGTGCCAGCAGCGTAGCTGGGACACGCTACAATGAGCAGTTCTTC. It codes for CASSVAGTRYNEQFF.

This clonotype was found many times. The chain is built from TRBV15 and TRBJ2-7; 8 bases agree with TRBD1. The germline CDR1 and CDR2 sequences are LNHNV and YYDKDF (reference sequence). V trimming: 0 bases; J trimming: 6 bases; junction bases outside the gene matches: 10. This CDR3 is 16 amino acids long. The CDR3 DNA reads as TGTGCCACCAGCAGAGACCCACCAGGGGGCTTTGGCGAGCAGTACTTC. It encodes CATSRDPPGGFGEQYF. The variable domain in full, completed from reference TRBV15 and TRBJ2-7, reads DAMVIQNPRYQVTQFGKPVTLSCSQTLNHNVMYWYQQKSSQAPKLLFHYYDKDFNNEADTPDNFQSRRPNTSFCFLDIRSPGLGDTAMYLCATSRDPPGGFGEQYFGPGTRLTVT.

This clonotype was recorded at least ten times. The chain couples TRBV12-3 or TRBV12-4 to TRBJ1-5, with TRBD1 matching over 8 bases. V dropped 5 bases and J dropped 6; count of bases not matched to a gene: 6. The CDR3 loop spans 14 amino acids. DNA for the CDR3: TGTGCCAGCAGTCCCGGGACAGGAGGTCAGCCCCAGCATTTT. It specifies CASSPGTGGQPQHF.

The V and J genes are TRBV12-3 or TRBV12-4 and TRBJ2-1, with D possibly being TRBD1 (5 bases). The V end was cut by 2 bases, the J end by 6 bases, with 20 bases between. The CDR3 runs to 17 residues. In DNA, the CDR3 is TGTGCCAGCAGTTTAAGGGGTGGGCCTACCCGAAGCAATGAGCAGTTCTTC. Its translation is CASSLRGGPTRSNEQFF.

In its sample, this clonotype was seen a few times. J is TRBJ2-5 and V is TRBV5-1; TRBD2 matches at 7 bases. The CDR3 totals 16 residues. The germline gives CDR1 SGHRS, CDR2 YFSETQ. The V and J ends lost 1 base and 7 bases, in that order; junction bases with no gene match: 13. CDR3 nucleotides: TGCGCCAGCAGCTTGTCCTGGGAGGGGCCCGAAGGGACCCAGTACTTC. It is translated as CASSLSWEGPEGTQYF.

The gene calls are TRBV11-2 and TRBJ2-7; D is unclear. Germline V CDR1 and CDR2: SGHAT, FQNNGV. This CDR3 spans 11 amino acids. V lost 5 bases to trimming and J lost 0 bases, with 2 bases between them. The DNA for the CDR3 is TGTGCCAGCAGCCACTCCTACGAGCAGTACGTC. It encodes CASSHSYEQYV.

This clonotype was seen at least ten times. This chain uses TRBV5-1 with TRBJ2-5; 8 bases fit TRBD2. With V trimmed by 3 bases and J by 5 bases, 15 bases remained unmatched. The length of the CDR3 is 17 residues. Per germline, CDR1 SGHRS and CDR2 YFSETQ. The CDR3 nucleotides are TGCGCCAGCAGCTCTCCGTCTTCGGGGGGGCGTTTCGAGACCCAGTACTTC. The encoded protein is CASSSPSSGGRFETQYF. The whole variable domain, filled in from reference TRBV5-1 and TRBJ2-5, reads KAGVTQTPRYLIKTRGQQVTLSCSPISGHRSVSWYQQTPGQGLQFLFEYFSETQRNKGNFPGRFSGRQFSNSRSEMNVSTLELGDSALYLCASSSPSSGGRFETQYFGPGTRLLVL.

The chain employs TRBV12-3 or TRBV12-4 and TRBJ2-5; 10 bases line up with TRBD1. J lost 5 bases, V lost 4 bases, and 10 bases had no gene match. The length of the CDR3 is 16 residues. The CDR3 nucleotides read TGTGCCAGCAGTTCCGGGACAGGGGTTCTTCTGGAGACCCAGTACTTC. Amino acid sequence: CASSSGTGVLLETQYF.

Written as DNA, the CDR3 is TGTGCCAGCAATGTTTCGGGGAACAGGGGGTCCCCCTACGAGCAGTACGTC. Protein sequence: CASNVSGNRGSPYEQYV. The chain is built from TRBV6-4 and TRBJ2-7, with 8 bases lining up with TRBD1. With V trimmed by 7 bases and J by 2 bases, 16 bases remained unmatched. The CDR3 runs to 17 residues. Per germline, CDR1 MRHNA and CDR2 SNTAGT.

The chain joins TRBV12-3 or TRBV12-4 to TRBJ1-5; a possible D gene is TRBD1 (5 bases). CDR3 size: 17 residues. V was trimmed by 7 bases and J by 4 bases, leaving 23 bases between them. The CDR3 region is CASTLIRGLTLNQPQHF. For the CDR3, the DNA is TGTGCCAGCACCCTCATTAGGGGACTGACACTTAATCAGCCCCAGCATTTT.

This clonotype has only a few counts. The gene calls are TRBV11-3 and TRBJ2-4; possible D gene TRBD1, 6 bases. The V end lost 5 bases, the J end lost 8 bases, and 13 bases lay between the germline ends. From germline, CDR1 is SGHNT and CDR2 YENEEA. This CDR3 has 13 residues. The CDR3 nucleotides are TGTGCCAGCAGCCCCCACAGGGCGGACATTCAGTACTTC. Translation gives CASSPHRADIQYF.

The V gene is TRBV12-3 or TRBV12-4, the J gene TRBJ2-1; maybe TRBD1 (5 bases). Trimming cost V 2 bases and J 9 bases, with 17 bases left between them. CDR3 length equals 15 residues. As DNA, the CDR3 is TGTGCCAGCAGTTTATCTGGGGCTATGCGACTTGAGCAGTTCTTC. Its translation is CASSLSGAMRLEQFF.

The rearrangement links TRBV5-1 to TRBJ2-5; D tentatively fits TRBD1 or TRBD2 (5 bases each). CDR1 SGHRS and CDR2 YFSETQ come from the germline V gene. Trimming removed 0 bases from V and 5 bases from J, with 14 bases in between. CDR3 length: 15 amino acids. The CDR3 DNA follows: TGCGCCAGCAGCTTGGGAGAGGGGAATCGGGAGACCCAGTACTTC. Translating gives CASSLGEGNRETQYF.

The chain has TRBV20-1 and TRBJ2-3; D is ambiguous. CDR3 length: 12 amino acids. Germline V CDR1 and CDR2: DFQATT, SNEGSKA (reference sequence). V was cut by 0 bases and J by 9 bases, with 10 bases left in between. As DNA, the CDR3 is TGCAGTGCTAGAGACCCCAAAGTCACGCAGTATTTT. This codes for CSARDPKVTQYF.

This clonotype was detected a few times. V is TRBV14 and J is TRBJ2-3; possibly TRBD1 for D (5 bases). Germline values: CDR1 SGHDN, CDR2 FVKESK. Trimming stripped 4 bases from V and 2 bases from J, with 13 bases between. The CDR3 consists of 15 residues. The CDR3 here is CASSPRQTYTDTQYF. CDR3 DNA: TGTGCCAGCAGCCCCCGACAGACTTACACAGATACGCAGTATTTT.

This clonotype was counted a few times. This chain connects TRBV12-3 or TRBV12-4 to TRBJ2-3, with no clear D. The CDR3 has 12 residues. V was clipped by 6 bases and J by 4 bases, with 8 bases between them. DNA of the CDR3: TGTGCCAGCAGCCGCAATGCAGATACGCAGTATTTT. Translation: CASSRNADTQYF.

This clonotype has only a few counts. The V and J genes are TRBV7-8 and TRBJ2-3; 7 positions agree with TRBD2. This CDR3 contains 13 residues. Germline V gene lookup returns CDR1 SGHVS and CDR2 FQNEAQ. V gave up 6 bases and J gave up 2 bases; unmatched junction bases: 2. Here the CDR3 DNA reads TGTGCCAGCAGACGGGGGGTCACAGATACGCAGTATTTT. Translating gives CASRRGVTDTQYF.

V is TRBV15 and J is TRBJ2-1; D uncertain. This CDR3 comprises 12 residues. Germline CDR1 is LNHNV and CDR2 is YYDKDF (reference sequence). With 1 base removed from V and 7 bases from J, the gap between germline ends came to 5 bases. CDR3 in amino acids: CATSRGLNEQFF. CDR3 nucleotide sequence: TGTGCCACCAGCAGAGGTTTAAATGAGCAGTTCTTC.

This clonotype showed up many times. The V and J genes are TRBV7-7 and TRBJ2-7; D not certain. Between the trimmed V and J ends, which lost 1 base and 6 bases, there was a span of 10 bases. Germline V lookup: CDR1 SSHAT, CDR2 FNYEAQ (reference sequence). The CDR3 extends over 13 amino acids. In DNA, the CDR3 is TGTGCCAGCAGCTTAGAGAGAGGAACCGAGCAGTACTTC. It specifies CASSLERGTEQYF.

The chain employs TRBV25-1 and TRBJ1-1, with 9 positions matching TRBD1. CDR1 and CDR2 from the germline V gene are MGHDK and SYGVNS. The CDR3 has 14 residues. V gave up 10 bases and J gave up 6 bases; unmatched junction bases: 12. The CDR3, as DNA: TGTGCCACCCAATCGACAGGGGGGGACGCTGAAGCTTTCTTT. This gives the protein CATQSTGGDAEAFF. Complete variable domain (other parts from reference TRBV25-1 and TRBJ1-1): EADIYQTPRYLVIGTGKKITLECSQTMGHDKMYWYQQDPGMELHLIHYSYGVNSTEKGDLSSESTVSRIRTEHFPLTLESARPSHTSQYLCATQSTGGDAEAFFGQGTRLTVV.

V gene TRBV20-1 combines with J gene TRBJ2-3; D is undetermined. From germline, CDR1 is DFQATT and CDR2 SNEGSKA (reference sequence). The CDR3 length is 13 residues. V shed 2 bases and J shed 6 bases, with 12 bases lying between them. The CDR3 reads CSARFSFADTQYF. Written as DNA, the CDR3 is TGCAGTGCTAGATTCTCGTTTGCGGATACGCAGTATTTT.